This is a list of T cell receptor beta chains from one sample in a study of shared clonotypes between healthy human individuals. This table comes from immunoSEQ multiplex PCR, and its TCRdb copy is limited to in-frame clones, with some not included. This sample has 650,000 to 800,000 clones, with roughly two thirds found just once. The material sequenced was memory CD4+ T cells sorted from blood. The source is a woman in her twenties or thirties in good health. CDR3s include the opening cysteine and the closing phenylalanine or tryptophan. D genes are given only for firm matches. Clone size appears in some rows only: once, few, many, or a class for an expanded clone.

j_call: TRBJ1-5; clone_size: .; d_call: .; v_call: TRBV6-5; cdr3_nt: TGTGCCAGCAGACCGACCCGGTGGGGCAATCAGCCCCAGCATTTT; cdr3_aa: CASRPTRWGNQPQHF
j_call: TRBJ2-1; clone_size: .; d_call: .; v_call: TRBV5-1; cdr3_nt: TGCGCCAGCAGCTTGGCTGTCGGGGCGTTCGGGAATGAGCAGTTCTTC; cdr3_aa: CASSLAVGAFGNEQFF
j_call: TRBJ2-7; clone_size: .; d_call: TRBD2; v_call: TRBV19; cdr3_nt: TGTGCCAGTAGTCGGGAGGACTCCTACGAGCAGTACTTC; cdr3_aa: CASSREDSYEQYF
j_call: TRBJ2-3; clone_size: .; d_call: .; v_call: TRBV19; cdr3_nt: TGTGCCAGTAGCGATGGATATTATGGGGGCACAGATACGCAGTATTTT; cdr3_aa: CASSDGYYGGTDTQYF
j_call: TRBJ2-1; clone_size: .; d_call: .; v_call: TRBV9; cdr3_nt: TGTGCCAGCAGCGGAAGAGTATGGGGGAGGCAGTTCTTC; cdr3_aa: CASSGRVWGRQFF
j_call: TRBJ2-7; clone_size: few; d_call: .; v_call: TRBV5-1; cdr3_nt: TGCGCCAGCAGCCAAAACTACGAGCAGTACTTC; cdr3_aa: CASSQNYEQYF
j_call: TRBJ2-5; clone_size: .; d_call: .; v_call: TRBV5-1; cdr3_nt: TGCGCCAGCAGCTTCGGCGAGACCCAGTACTTC; cdr3_aa: CASSFGETQYF
j_call: TRBJ2-2; clone_size: .; d_call: TRBD2; v_call: TRBV10-3; cdr3_nt: TGTGCCATCAGTGAGAAAGGCCTTAGCGGGATGAACACCGGGGAGCTGTTTTTT; cdr3_aa: CAISEKGLSGMNTGELFF
j_call: TRBJ2-2; clone_size: .; d_call: TRBD2; v_call: TRBV28; cdr3_nt: TGTGCCAGCAGTTTCTTTAGTTGGGGACTAGCGGGACGAGTCGTAAAGACCGGGGAGCTGTTTTTT; cdr3_aa: CASSFFSWGLAGRVVKTGELFF
j_call: TRBJ1-1; clone_size: .; d_call: .; v_call: TRBV5-1; cdr3_nt: TGCGCCAGCAGCTTGGAGCGGGGGGTGACTGAAGCTTTCTTT; cdr3_aa: CASSLERGVTEAFF
j_call: TRBJ1-1; clone_size: .; d_call: .; v_call: TRBV14; cdr3_nt: TGTGCCAGCAGCCCGCCGCCGTGGACGGAGAACACTGAAGCTTTCTTT; cdr3_aa: CASSPPPWTENTEAFF
j_call: TRBJ2-2; clone_size: .; d_call: TRBD2; v_call: TRBV19; cdr3_nt: TGTGCCAGTAGCAAAGGACCGGGGGGAGGAACCGGGGAGCTGTTTTTT; cdr3_aa: CASSKGPGGGTGELFF
j_call: TRBJ1-4; clone_size: .; d_call: TRBD1; v_call: TRBV29-1; cdr3_nt: TGCAGCATCGGAGGGGGCGATGAAAAACTGTTTTTT; cdr3_aa: CSIGGGDEKLFF
j_call: TRBJ2-1; clone_size: .; d_call: TRBD2; v_call: TRBV5-8; cdr3_nt: TGTGCCAGCAGCTTGGTCCAGCGGGATTCGGGTGAGCAGTTCTTC; cdr3_aa: CASSLVQRDSGEQFF
j_call: TRBJ2-3; clone_size: .; d_call: .; v_call: TRBV7-6; cdr3_nt: TGTGCCAGCAGCATGCGGGACTCCAGCACAGATACGCAGTATTTT; cdr3_aa: CASSMRDSSTDTQYF
j_call: TRBJ2-1; clone_size: .; d_call: TRBD1; v_call: TRBV19; cdr3_nt: TGTGCCAGTAGTAACAACCCCCCAACGTGGGGACAGGGGTCCTACAATGAGCAGTTCTTC; cdr3_aa: CASSNNPPTWGQGSYNEQFF
j_call: TRBJ2-1; clone_size: .; d_call: .; v_call: TRBV5-6; cdr3_nt: TGTGCCAGCAGCCTCGCAGGGTTGCACAATGAGCAGTTCTTC; cdr3_aa: CASSLAGLHNEQFF
j_call: TRBJ1-5; clone_size: .; d_call: .; v_call: TRBV7-2; cdr3_nt: TGTGCCAGCAGCTTACGGACAGTAAATCAGCCCCAGCATTTT; cdr3_aa: CASSLRTVNQPQHF
j_call: TRBJ2-2; clone_size: .; d_call: .; v_call: TRBV11-2; cdr3_nt: TGTGCCAGCAGCTCCTCCGAGGGGCGCGGCACCGGGGAGCTGTTTTTT; cdr3_aa: CASSSSEGRGTGELFF
j_call: TRBJ2-7; clone_size: .; d_call: .; v_call: TRBV7-8; cdr3_nt: TGTGCCAGCAGCGCGTTCGTCACCTCCTACGAGCAGTACTTC; cdr3_aa: CASSAFVTSYEQYF
j_call: TRBJ1-1; clone_size: .; d_call: .; v_call: TRBV2; cdr3_nt: TGTGCCAACATACGAGGGGGGGTCCGTGGTACTGAAGCTTTCTTT; cdr3_aa: CANIRGGVRGTEAFF
j_call: TRBJ2-7; clone_size: .; d_call: TRBD2; v_call: TRBV7-6; cdr3_nt: TGTGCCAGCAGCGCCGGACTAGCGGGAGGTGAGCAGTACTTC; cdr3_aa: CASSAGLAGGEQYF
j_call: TRBJ2-1; clone_size: .; d_call: .; v_call: TRBV19; cdr3_nt: TGTGCCAGTAGTATCTCGAGCGCCAGCTCCTACAATGAGCAGTTCTTC; cdr3_aa: CASSISSASSYNEQFF
j_call: TRBJ1-2; clone_size: few; d_call: .; v_call: TRBV27; cdr3_nt: TGTGCCAGCAGTTTATCCCTGGGTCGCGGCTACACCTTC; cdr3_aa: CASSLSLGRGYTF
j_call: TRBJ2-7; clone_size: .; d_call: TRBD2; v_call: TRBV28; cdr3_nt: TGTGCCAGCAGACCCTTGGGCGGGAGGGTAGCTGCCTACGAGCAGTACTTC; cdr3_aa: CASRPLGGRVAAYEQYF
j_call: TRBJ2-7; clone_size: once; d_call: .; v_call: TRBV25-1; cdr3_nt: TGTGCCAGCAGTGAATCACGCAGGGAATTCTACGAGCAGTACTTC; cdr3_aa: CASSESRREFYEQYF
j_call: TRBJ1-1; clone_size: many; d_call: .; v_call: TRBV2; cdr3_nt: TGTGCCAGCAGTGAGCAGGGGACGAACACTGAAGCTTTCTTT; cdr3_aa: CASSEQGTNTEAFF
j_call: TRBJ2-7; clone_size: .; d_call: TRBD2; v_call: TRBV5-1; cdr3_nt: TGCGCCAGCAGCTTGGGAGCGGGAAGCTCCTACGAGCAGTACTTC; cdr3_aa: CASSLGAGSSYEQYF
j_call: TRBJ2-1; clone_size: .; d_call: TRBD2; v_call: TRBV11-3; cdr3_nt: TGTGCCAGCAGCTTAGATGGCGGGACTAGCGGATACAATGAGCAGTTCTTC; cdr3_aa: CASSLDGGTSGYNEQFF
j_call: TRBJ2-6; clone_size: .; d_call: TRBD1; v_call: TRBV11-3; cdr3_nt: TGTGCCAGCAGACGACAGGGGGCGGCTTCTGGGGCCAACGTCCTGACTTTC; cdr3_aa: CASRRQGAASGANVLTF
j_call: TRBJ2-2; clone_size: .; d_call: .; v_call: TRBV2; cdr3_nt: TGTGCCAGCAGTGGAAGTTGGGTCACCGGGGAGCTGTTTTTT; cdr3_aa: CASSGSWVTGELFF